Listed here are 29 T cell receptor beta chains from one sample, sequenced in a study of T cells in tuberculosis listed by TCRdb under 2018. Libraries were made using the immunoSEQ multiplex PCR assay. Imported from immuneACCESS, the table was reduced by TCRdb to in-frame sequences with V and J called. These copies leave out some clones; in studies compared against another copy, an unresolved V gene accounts for under half, and the cause of the remainder is not known. This sample gives about 58,000 clones in total; roughly 86% of them show up just once. 20% to 25% of the sample lies in the top ten. PBMC were thawed, rested overnight, stained with GMM-loaded CD1B tetramer, a Live/Dead dye and anti-CD3, and then sorted on a FACS Aria II. CD1B tetramers were loaded with C32 glucose monomycolate purified from Rhodococcus equi. The sequencing input was CD1b-GMM tetramer-negative cells sorted from PBMCs. The cell subset or site label corresponds to: T cells not binding CD1B-GMM tetramer, sorted from same donor. Receptors originate from an adult woman with latent tuberculosis.

The rearrangement uses TRBV7-8 and TRBJ2-3, with 8 bases identical to TRBD2. Germline loops: CDR1 SGHVS, CDR2 FQNEAQ. CDR3 length: 20 amino acids. V was clipped by 0 bases and J by 1 base; unmatched bases: 15. Here the CDR3 reads CASSLARWSGRKERTDTQYF. The CDR3, as DNA: TGTGCCAGCAGCTTAGCGCGTTGGAGCGGGAGAAAAGAACGCACAGATACGCAGTATTTT.

DNA for the CDR3: TGTGCCAGCAGTTCCGATAGCGGGGTAATCCAAGAGACCCAGTACTTC. This encodes CASSSDSGVIQETQYF. This sequence joins TRBV27 and TRBJ2-5; TRBD2 matches 8 bases. Germline CDR1 is MNHEY and CDR2 is SMNVEV (reference sequence). V lost 4 bases and J lost 1; bases outside the gene matches: 8. The CDR3 covers 16 residues.

This clone turned up a few times. This chain uses TRBV27 with TRBJ1-5; 7 bases line up with TRBD1. The germline V gene encodes CDR1 MNHEY and CDR2 SMNVEV (reference sequence). V was pared by 5 bases and J by 4 bases, with 8 bases of the junction left unmatched. This CDR3 contains 15 residues. The CDR3: CASSVRQGRNQPQHF. In nucleotides, the CDR3 is TGTGCCAGCAGTGTAAGACAGGGAAGGAATCAGCCCCAGCATTTT.

V usage is TRBV12-5 and J usage is TRBJ1-1; D not certain. V lost 0 bases, J lost 3 bases, and 8 bases lay in between. The CDR3 runs to 14 residues. CDR1 LGHNT and CDR2 FRNRAP come from the germline V gene. The CDR3 region has the DNA TGTGCTAGTGGTTTGGTCGTCGGGGACACTGAAGCTTTCTTT. This gives the protein CASGLVVGDTEAFF. Full variable domain (missing parts from reference TRBV12-5 and TRBJ1-1): DARVTQTPRHKVTEMGQEVTMRCQPILGHNTVFWYRQTMMQGLELLAYFRNRAPLDDSGMPKDRFSAEMPDATLATLKIQPSEPRDSAVYFCASGLVVGDTEAFFGQGTRLTVV.

The chain employs TRBV4-2 and TRBJ2-1; the D gene is possibly TRBD2 (6 bases). Germline loops: CDR1 LGHNA, CDR2 YNFKEQ. Between the trimmed V and J ends, which lost 0 bases and 3 bases, there was a span of 12 bases. The CDR3 contains 16 residues. CDR3 nucleotide sequence: TGTGCCAGCAGCCAAGATATCCGGGACTTCTACAATGAGCAGTTCTTC. Translation: CASSQDIRDFYNEQFF.

This chain links TRBV23-1 with TRBJ2-7, with no clear D. TRBV23-1 is noted as an ORF with a role that remains uncertain. The CDR3 loop spans 16 amino acids. V lost 1 base and J 4 bases, leaving 17 bases between the germline ends. The CDR3 loop reads CASSQWSGWLVYEQYF. CDR3 bases: TGCGCCAGCAGTCAATGGTCCGGGTGGCTTGTATACGAGCAGTACTTC.

V is TRBV4-3 and J is TRBJ2-7, with 9 bases that match TRBD2. V gave up 1 base and J gave up 2 bases; unmatched junction bases: 3. Germline-derived CDR1 and CDR2 are LGHNA and YSLEER. The CDR3 is 15 residues long. This CDR3 is CASSQGLADTYEQYF. The CDR3 DNA is TGCGCCAGCAGCCAAGGACTAGCGGATACCTACGAGCAGTACTTC.

This sequence joins TRBV2 and TRBJ2-3; 15 bases align to TRBD2. This CDR3 comprises 18 residues. The V gene's germline CDR1 is SNHLY and CDR2 FYNNEI. Trimming at V came to 6 bases and at J to 4 bases, leaving 11 bases not matched to a gene. For the CDR3, the DNA is TGTGCCAGCAGCGAGGGGACTAGCGGGGGGCGGAAGTCAGATACGCAGTATTTT. Amino acids: CASSEGTSGGRKSDTQYF.

V usage is TRBV5-1 and J usage is TRBJ1-1, with 10 positions matching TRBD1. Germline V CDR1 and CDR2: SGHRS, YFSETQ. Trimming removed 5 bases from V and 3 bases from J; junction bases left unmatched: 10. The CDR3 totals 16 residues. CDR3 coding DNA: TGCGCCAGCAGTTACCGACAGGGGGCGCGTGACACTGAAGCTTTCTTT. This gives the protein CASSYRQGARDTEAFF. Combining the CDR3 with reference TRBV5-1 and TRBJ1-1 gives the whole variable domain KAGVTQTPRYLIKTRGQQVTLSCSPISGHRSVSWYQQTPGQGLQFLFEYFSETQRNKGNFPGRFSGRQFSNSRSEMNVSTLELGDSALYLCASSYRQGARDTEAFFGQGTRLTVV.

The chain has TRBV19 and TRBJ2-1; 10 bases are shared with TRBD2. Germline V CDR1 and CDR2: LNHDA, SQIVND (reference sequence). The CDR3 runs to 17 residues. V lost 5 bases and J lost 9; bases outside the gene matches: 16. The CDR3 nucleotides read TGTGCCAGTAGTTCCCTCGGTAGCGGGAGGTCTTGGGGTGAGCAGTTCTTC. The encoded protein is CASSSLGSGRSWGEQFF.

The V and J genes are TRBV9 and TRBJ1-2; D ambiguous. This CDR3 spans 12 amino acids. Germline V gene lookup returns CDR1 SGDLS and CDR2 YYNGEE. V was pared by 3 bases and J by 5 bases, with 8 bases between. CDR3 nucleotides: TGTGCCAGCAGCGCCCCTCTGTATGGCTACACCTTC. It translates to CASSAPLYGYTF.

In its sample, this clone was seen once. The V and J genes are TRBV4-3 and TRBJ1-2, with D possibly being TRBD1 (6 bases). Germline V gene data show CDR1 as LGHNA and CDR2 as YSLEER. V was shortened by 0 bases and J by 2 bases, with 13 bases between the two germline ends. The CDR3 covers 16 residues. For the CDR3, the DNA is TGCGCCAGCAGCCAAGATCGGGGGGGGCAAAACTATGGCTACACCTTC. Protein: CASSQDRGGQNYGYTF.

The chain employs TRBV6-6 and TRBJ1-6; 8 bases map to TRBD1. The germline gives CDR1 MNHNY, CDR2 SVGAGI (reference sequence). Losses at the gene ends were 6 bases for V and 9 bases for J; bases not matched to a gene: 10. This CDR3 contains 15 residues. The CDR3, as DNA: TGTGCCAGCAGGGGCCCGGACAGGGAGGGTTCACCCCTCCACTTT. Residues: CASRGPDREGSPLHF.

The chain links TRBV18 to TRBJ2-5; 7 bases agree with TRBD1. The length of the CDR3 is 16 residues. With V trimmed by 1 base and J by 4 bases, 9 bases remained unmatched. Germline lookup yields CDR1 KGHSH and CDR2 LQKENI. The CDR3 nucleotides read TGTGCCAGCTCACCACGAACTGCCAGGGGGTTAGAGACCCAGTACTTC. It specifies CASSPRTARGLETQYF.

This chain uses TRBV4-3 with TRBJ1-1, with 9 bases fitting TRBD1. Germline values: CDR1 LGHNA, CDR2 YSLEER. Trimming took 0 bases from V and 10 from J; bases not matched to a gene: 6. The CDR3 length is 14 residues. Here the CDR3 reads CASSQDGGTGRAFF. The CDR3 coding sequence is TGCGCCAGCAGCCAAGATGGGGGGACAGGGAGAGCTTTCTTT.

The chain has TRBV15 and TRBJ1-5; D is possibly TRBD1 (6 bases). The length of the CDR3 is 19 residues. Germline loops: CDR1 LNHNV, CDR2 YYDKDF (reference sequence). V was pared by 4 bases and J by 3 bases, with 25 bases between. The CDR3 protein is CATSKLNRARAADNQPQHF. CDR3 coding DNA: TGTGCCACCAGCAAACTTAACAGGGCGAGGGCGGCGGACAATCAGCCCCAGCATTTT. Looking up the rest from reference TRBV15 and TRBJ1-5 gives the full variable domain: DAMVIQNPRYQVTQFGKPVTLSCSQTLNHNVMYWYQQKSSQAPKLLFHYYDKDFNNEADTPDNFQSRRPNTSFCFLDIRSPGLGDTAMYLCATSKLNRARAADNQPQHFGDGTRLSIL.

The chain links TRBV4-1 to TRBJ1-3; D is unresolved. Germline V CDR1 and CDR2: MGHRA, YSYEKL. V was cut by 4 bases and J by 2 bases, with 12 bases left in between. The CDR3 is 15 residues long. CDR3 sequence: CASSPVQDAGNTIYF. The CDR3 DNA reads TGCGCCAGCAGCCCCGTCCAGGATGCTGGAAACACCATATATTTT.

This clone showed up just a few times. The rearrangement joins TRBV19 to TRBJ1-1; perhaps TRBD1 as D (6 bases). Trimming shortened V by 10 bases and J by 0 bases, and 15 bases separated the two germline ends. Looked up from germline, CDR1 is LNHDA and CDR2 is SQIVND (reference sequence). CDR3 length: 14 residues. The DNA for the CDR3 is TGTGCCATCCGGGACACTGCCATGAACACTGAAGCTTTCTTT. It codes for CAIRDTAMNTEAFF.

This clone occurred a few times. V usage is TRBV6-1 and J usage is TRBJ1-3; D remains ambiguous. This CDR3 contains 14 residues. Deletions cut 6 bases from V and 0 bases from J, with 9 bases between. CDR1 MNHNS and CDR2 SASEGT come from the germline V gene. In nucleotides, the CDR3 is TGTGCCAGCAGCCCGGGGTACTCTGGAAACACCATATATTTT. This codes for CASSPGYSGNTIYF.

This rearrangement joins TRBV6-5 to TRBJ2-5; D is possibly TRBD2 (5 bases). Trimming took off 9 bases at V and 4 bases at J, with 9 bases between the two ends. This CDR3 is built from 11 residues. Germline CDR1 MNHEY, CDR2 SVGAGI. CDR3 DNA: TGTGCCAGTAGAACTAGAGAGACCCAGTACTTC. Its protein is CASRTRETQYF.

The chain uses TRBV11-2 and TRBJ1-2; TRBD1 agrees at 7 bases. The ends lost 0 bases at V and 2 bases at J; junction bases unmatched: 3. The length of the CDR3 is 15 residues. Germline CDR1 reads SGHAT; CDR2 reads FQNNGV. The CDR3 DNA reads as TGTGCCAGCAGCTTAGATTGGGGACAGAACTATGGCTACACCTTC. This sequence encodes CASSLDWGQNYGYTF.

The gene calls are TRBV2 and TRBJ2-1; 8 bases align to TRBD1. With 6 bases clipped from V and 8 bases from J, the junction kept 9 bases outside the gene matches. Germline V CDR1 and CDR2: SNHLY, FYNNEI. CDR3 length: 14 amino acids. The CDR3 nucleotides are TGTGCCAGCAGCAGACAGGGGAAGTTCGATGAGCAGTTCTTC. Encoded protein: CASSRQGKFDEQFF. Using reference TRBV2 and TRBJ2-1 for the parts outside the CDR3, the full variable domain is EPEVTQTPSHQVTQMGQEVILRCVPISNHLYFYWYRQILGQKVEFLVSFYNNEISEKSEIFDDQFSVERPDGSNFTLKIRSTKLEDSAMYFCASSRQGKFDEQFFGPGTRLTVL.

This clone has a single count. This chain connects TRBV5-1 to TRBJ2-2; 10 nucleotides align to TRBD2. The germline gives CDR1 SGHRS, CDR2 YFSETQ. The V and J ends lost 4 bases and 10 bases, in that order; junction bases with no gene match: 13. The CDR3 extends over 16 amino acids. DNA of the CDR3: TGCGCCAGCAGCCCAGCCCTACTAGCGGGAATTGAGGAGCTGTTTTTT. Translated: CASSPALLAGIEELFF.

The CDR3 protein is CASSWTAGNTIYF. CDR3 DNA: TGTGCCAGTAGCTGGACTGCGGGAAACACCATATATTTT. The J gene is TRBJ1-3, the V gene TRBV19; D is unresolved. Trimming pared 6 bases from V and 4 bases from J, leaving 10 bases between. Germline CDR1 reads LNHDA; CDR2 reads SQIVND (reference sequence). The CDR3 totals 13 residues.

V and J are TRBV6-6 and TRBJ2-1, with 10 bases fitting TRBD1. The germline CDR1 and CDR2 sequences are MNHNY and SVGAGI (reference sequence). After removal of 6 bases from V and 5 bases from J, the junction contained 7 bases not matched to a gene. The CDR3 totals 15 residues. The DNA of the CDR3 is TGTGCCAGCAGCAGAAGACAGGGGGCGGACAATGAGCAGTTCTTC. It codes for CASSRRQGADNEQFF.

The chain links TRBV5-6 to TRBJ2-7; D uncertain. Germline V gene lookup returns CDR1 SGHDT and CDR2 YYEEEE. The V end lost 2 bases, the J end lost 0 bases, and 6 bases lay between the germline ends. The CDR3 runs to 13 residues. The CDR3 region is CASSFADSYEQYF. DNA for the CDR3: TGTGCCAGCAGCTTCGCAGACTCCTACGAGCAGTACTTC.

This clone was detected once. V is TRBV4-3 and J is TRBJ2-1, with 7 bases matching TRBD1. In germline, CDR1 is LGHNA, CDR2 YSLEER. This CDR3 is 14 amino acids long. V was clipped by 1 base and J by 4 bases; unmatched bases: 1. Here the CDR3 reads CASSQGRGYNEQFF. The CDR3 DNA reads as TGCGCCAGCAGCCAAGGCAGGGGGTACAATGAGCAGTTCTTC.

The rearrangement uses TRBV28 and TRBJ2-3, with 7 bases lining up with TRBD1. The CDR3 has 16 amino acids. CDR1 and CDR2 (germline): MDHEN, SYDVKM. Trimming removed 5 bases from V and 1 base from J; junction bases left unmatched: 9. As DNA, the CDR3 is TGTGCCAGCAGTCGTACCGGGACAGAGCGCACAGATACGCAGTATTTT. Amino acid sequence: CASSRTGTERTDTQYF.

CDR3 DNA sequence: TGCGCCAGCAGCCAAGTAGCGTCTAAGCGGGAGTATGACGAGCAGTACTTC. This codes for CASSQVASKREYDEQYF. The chain links TRBV4-1 to TRBJ2-7; TRBD2 matches at 8 bases. Trimming removed 1 base from V and 5 bases from J; junction bases left unmatched: 13. CDR1 is MGHRA and CDR2 is YSYEKL in the germline V gene. This CDR3 is 17 amino acids long.